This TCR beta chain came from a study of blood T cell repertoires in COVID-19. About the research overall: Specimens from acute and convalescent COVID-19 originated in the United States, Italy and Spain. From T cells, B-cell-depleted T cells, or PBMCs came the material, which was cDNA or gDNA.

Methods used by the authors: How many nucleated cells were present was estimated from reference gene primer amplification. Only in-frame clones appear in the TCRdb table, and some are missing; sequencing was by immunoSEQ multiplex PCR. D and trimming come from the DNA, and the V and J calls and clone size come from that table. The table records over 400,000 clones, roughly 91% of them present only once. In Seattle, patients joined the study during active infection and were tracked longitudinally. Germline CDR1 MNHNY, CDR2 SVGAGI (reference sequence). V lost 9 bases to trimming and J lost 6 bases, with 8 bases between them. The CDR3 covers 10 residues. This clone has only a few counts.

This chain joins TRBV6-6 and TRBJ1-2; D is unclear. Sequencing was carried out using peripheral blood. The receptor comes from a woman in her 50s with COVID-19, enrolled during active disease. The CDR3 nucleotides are TGTGCCAGGGTACTAGATGGCTACACCTTC. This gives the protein CARVLDGYTF.